This TCR beta chain is drawn from a study of PD-L1 blockade in urothelial cancer. Whole-study context: After treatment start, blood was analyzed at 3 weeks (second dose) and at 6 weeks.

Sequencing was performed with immunoSEQ multiplex PCR; in TCRdb, only in-frame clones are kept and a portion is missing. The repertoire has roughly 63,000 clones, about four fifths of them found once; the top ten carry about 2.9%. V was pared by 5 bases and J by 7 bases, with 7 bases of the junction left unmatched. The CDR3 is 15 residues long. Germline lookup yields CDR1 MDHEN and CDR2 SYDVKM. Described time point: pretreatment peripheral blood. Patients in the study were battling locally advanced or metastatic urothelial carcinoma. The source of this sequence is an older man with urothelial cancer. The sequences come from PBMCs, collected around atezolizumab (anti-PD-L1) treatment. The chain carries TRBV28 and TRBJ2-7; 14 nucleotides line up with TRBD2. CDR3 in DNA: TGTGCCAGCAGTCCCCCCGGACTAGCGGGAGGTGAGCAGTACTTC. It is translated as CASSPPGLAGGEQYF.